This T cell receptor (beta chain) was profiled in a study of T cell responses to AZD1222 COVID-19 vaccine. Only in-frame clones appear in the TCRdb table, and some are missing; sequencing was by immunoSEQ multiplex PCR. The data show about 110,000 clones, about 89% seen once. The length of the CDR3 is 13 residues. In germline, CDR1 is KGHDR, CDR2 SFDVKD. V lost 3 bases, J lost 1 base, and 5 bases lay in between. The J gene is TRBJ2-5, the V gene TRBV24-1; D gene uncertain. The sequence was collected from an adult in good health. The sequences come from peripheral blood, collected on day 0 of AZD1222 vaccination. CDR3 residues: CATSDPLQETQYF. CDR3 bases: TGTGCCACCAGTGATCCCCTCCAAGAGACCCAGTACTTC.